This TCR beta chain was sequenced during a study of human T cells and chemical hapten exposure. The V end lost 0 bases, the J end lost 0 bases, and 14 bases lay between the germline ends. This CDR3 contains 17 residues. Germline CDR1 MNHEY, CDR2 SVGAGI. This clonotype was recorded many times. The study extracted total RNA from unfractionated whole blood. The library tagged each cDNA molecule with unique molecular identifiers. Authors' processing steps: Samples had a median of around 94,000 TCRs, ranging roughly 20,000 to 690,600. TCRdb passed the reads through MiXCR, listing each CDR3 protein once. The authors' filters were not applied to this entry. The data show about 120,000 distinct CDR3 sequences, approximately 9.3% seen once.

The genes are TRBV6-5 and TRBJ1-2; maybe TRBD1 (5 bases). The sequence came from a human donor in good health. Some clones in this sample may be carry-over from other donors' samples. Sequencing input: whole blood. In DNA form, the CDR3 reads TGTGCCAGCAGTTACTCGACATCCGGGGCGGCTAACTATGGCTACACCTTC. Residues: CASSYSTSGAANYGYTF.